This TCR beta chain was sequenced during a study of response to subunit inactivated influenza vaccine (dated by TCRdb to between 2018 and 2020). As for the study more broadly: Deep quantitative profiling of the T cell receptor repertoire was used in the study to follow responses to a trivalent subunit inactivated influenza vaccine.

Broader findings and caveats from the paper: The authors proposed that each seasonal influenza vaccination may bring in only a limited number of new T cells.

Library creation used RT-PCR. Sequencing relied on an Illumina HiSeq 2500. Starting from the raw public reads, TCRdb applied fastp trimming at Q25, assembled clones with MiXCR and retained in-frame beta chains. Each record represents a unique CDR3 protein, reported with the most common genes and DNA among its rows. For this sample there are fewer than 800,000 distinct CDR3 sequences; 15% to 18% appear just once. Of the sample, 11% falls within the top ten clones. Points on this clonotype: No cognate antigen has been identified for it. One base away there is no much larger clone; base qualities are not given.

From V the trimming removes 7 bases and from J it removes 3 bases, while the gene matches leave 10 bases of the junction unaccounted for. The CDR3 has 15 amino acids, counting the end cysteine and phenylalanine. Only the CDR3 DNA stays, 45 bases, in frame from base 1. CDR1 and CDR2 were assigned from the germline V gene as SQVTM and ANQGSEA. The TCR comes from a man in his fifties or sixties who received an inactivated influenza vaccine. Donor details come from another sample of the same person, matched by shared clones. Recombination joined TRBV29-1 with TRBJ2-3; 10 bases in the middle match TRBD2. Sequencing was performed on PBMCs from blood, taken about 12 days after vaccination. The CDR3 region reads CSAGASGSRTDTQYF. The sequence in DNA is TGCAGCGCTGGGGCTAGCGGGAGTAGGACAGATACGCAGTATTTT.